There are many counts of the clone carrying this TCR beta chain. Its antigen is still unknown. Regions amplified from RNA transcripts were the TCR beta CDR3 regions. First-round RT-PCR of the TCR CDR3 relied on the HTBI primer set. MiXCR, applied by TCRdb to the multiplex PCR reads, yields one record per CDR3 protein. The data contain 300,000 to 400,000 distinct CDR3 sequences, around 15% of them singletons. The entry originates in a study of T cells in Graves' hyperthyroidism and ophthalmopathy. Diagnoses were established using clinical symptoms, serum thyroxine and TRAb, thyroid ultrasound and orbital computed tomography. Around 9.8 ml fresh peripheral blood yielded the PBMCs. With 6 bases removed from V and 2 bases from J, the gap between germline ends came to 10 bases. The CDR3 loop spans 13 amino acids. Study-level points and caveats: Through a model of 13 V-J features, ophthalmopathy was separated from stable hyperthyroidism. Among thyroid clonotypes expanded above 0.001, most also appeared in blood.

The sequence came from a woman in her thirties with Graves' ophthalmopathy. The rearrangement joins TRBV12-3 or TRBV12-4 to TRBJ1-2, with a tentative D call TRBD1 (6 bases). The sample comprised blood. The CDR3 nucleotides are TGTGCCAGCAGCACTGACAGGAACTATGGCTACACCTTC. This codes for CASSTDRNYGYTF.